This entry lists 20 T cell receptor beta chains sequenced from one sample in a study of identical twins. Each CDR3 protein gets one entry after TCRdb re-called the 5' RACE reads with MiXCR. The table shows hundreds of thousands of distinct CDR3 sequences, with roughly 24% occurring only once. These data are also associated with another study on T cells expressing NK-cell markers.

The sample consisted of CD4+ T cells sorted from blood. These receptor sequences come from a woman aged 18-30 years in good health.

The rearrangement joins TRBV5-5 to TRBJ2-3; 9 positions agree with TRBD2. This CDR3 comprises 14 residues. V lost 7 bases, J lost 2 bases, and 5 bases stayed unmatched. Per germline, CDR1 SGHKS and CDR2 YYEKEE (reference sequence). The CDR3 sequence is CASCGGAATDTQYF. The CDR3 region has the DNA TGTGCCAGCTGCGGGGGGGCCGCCACAGATACGCAGTATTTT.

The V gene is TRBV20-1, the J gene TRBJ1-2; D is uncertain. CDR3 length equals 11 residues. CDR1 DFQATT and CDR2 SNEGSKA come from the germline V gene (reference sequence). With 4 bases removed from V and 2 bases from J, the gap between germline ends came to 5 bases. In DNA, the CDR3 is TGCAGTGCTAATGGAAACTATGGCTACACCTTC. Translation: CSANGNYGYTF.

This clonotype was detected a few times. This chain joins TRBV6-2 or TRBV6-3 and TRBJ2-3; tentatively, D is TRBD2 (6 bases). The ends were cut back, 9 bases at V and 4 bases at J, with 17 bases in the middle. Germline V gene sequence: CDR1 MNHEY, CDR2 SVGEGT. CDR3 size: 14 residues. In DNA form, the CDR3 reads TGTGCCAGTTGCCATGGTGGAGGGCCAGATACGCAGTATTTT. This encodes CASCHGGGPDTQYF.

This clonotype was found a few times. The conserved phenylalanine or tryptophan normally closing the CDR3 is absent here, so this likely arose from a read error. The DNA is omitted, as the CDR3 cannot be located on it reliably, and the CDR3 follows TCRdb's listing. This CDR3 is CASTLNPFPRGA. V gene TRBV6-5 combines with J gene TRBJ2-7; no DNA check was done on the table's D call, TRBD1. Per the germline V gene, CDR1 is MNHEY and CDR2 is SVGAGI. The CDR3 is 12 residues long, ends included.

The chain carries TRBV29-1 and TRBJ2-7; tentatively, D is TRBD1 (5 bases). V was shortened by 7 bases and J by 1 base, with 11 bases between the two germline ends. Germline lookup yields CDR1 SQVTM and CDR2 ANQGSEA. CDR3 length equals 12 residues. CDR3 bases: TGCAGCGCGGTAGCAGGGTCCTACGAGCAGTACTTC. This translates into CSAVAGSYEQYF.

This clonotype was counted between two and nine times. This chain links TRBV30 with TRBJ1-2; possibly TRBD1 for D (5 bases). CDR1 GTSNPN and CDR2 SVGIG come from the germline V gene (reference sequence). This CDR3 has 13 amino acids. Trimming took 5 bases from V and 4 from J, leaving 14 bases between them. The CDR3 region is CAWARAGSYGYTF. CDR3 DNA sequence: TGTGCCTGGGCCAGGGCTGGGAGCTATGGCTACACCTTC.

This clonotype came up a few times. The rearrangement uses TRBV11-2 and TRBJ2-1, with D tentatively TRBD2 (5 bases). Germline CDR1 is SGHAT and CDR2 is FQNNGV. V was shortened by 3 bases and J by 2 bases, with 11 bases between the two germline ends. CDR3 length: 15 amino acids. The CDR3 DNA reads TGTGCCAGCAGCTTTCGGGGTATGCCCTACAATGAGCAGTTCTTC. Translating it yields CASSFRGMPYNEQFF.

This clonotype has more than one count but fewer than ten. This chain connects TRBV30 to TRBJ2-3, with D possibly TRBD2 on 5 matching bases. Germline lookup yields CDR1 GTSNPN and CDR2 SVGIG (reference sequence). There are 15 residues in the CDR3. V lost 5 bases and J lost 2, with 17 bases in between. The CDR3 protein is CAWVLGNYPTDTQYF. The CDR3 bases are TGTGCCTGGGTACTAGGAAACTACCCCACAGATACGCAGTATTTT.

In this sample, this clonotype turned up a few times. V is TRBV12-3 or TRBV12-4 and J is TRBJ2-7, with a possible D match to TRBD1 (6 bases). Trimming took off 6 bases at V and 1 base at J, with 13 bases between the two ends. The CDR3 extends over 14 amino acids. The CDR3 spells CASRAQGMSYEQYF. The CDR3 coding sequence is TGTGCCAGCAGAGCACAGGGTATGTCCTACGAGCAGTACTTC.

This clonotype came up a few times. J is TRBJ2-1 and V is TRBV20-1; 12 nucleotides agree with TRBD2. The V gene end was trimmed by 5 bases and the J gene end by 8 bases; junction bases not matched to a gene: 13. Looked up from germline, CDR1 is DFQATT and CDR2 is SNEGSKA (reference sequence). This CDR3 region has 16 residues. The CDR3 bases are TGCAGTGCTTCTCACCCTACTAGCGGGAGGTTTGATGAGCAGTTCTTC. Translating it yields CSASHPTSGRFDEQFF.

The chain recombines TRBV11-2 with TRBJ2-1, with D perhaps matching TRBD2 (5 bases). V dropped 8 bases and J dropped 0 bases, with 20 bases sitting between them. Germline V gives CDR1 SGHAT, CDR2 FQNNGV. The CDR3 consists of 17 residues. The CDR3 protein is CASLRGASGSSYNEQFF. The CDR3 DNA sequence: TGTGCCAGCCTCCGGGGAGCGAGCGGTAGCTCCTACAATGAGCAGTTCTTC.

The rearrangement uses TRBV9 and TRBJ2-7; TRBD2 aligns across 8 bases. The CDR3 totals 15 residues. The germline V gene has CDR1 SGDLS and CDR2 YYNGEE. Unmatched junction bases numbered 11, after V lost 1 base and J lost 8 bases. The CDR3 sequence is CASSVSSGSPSQQYF. The CDR3 nucleotides read TGTGCCAGCAGCGTATCGAGCGGGAGTCCCTCACAGCAGTACTTC.

This CDR3 is CAISAVEGQETQYF. The CDR3 DNA is TGTGCCATCAGTGCGGTGGAAGGCCAAGAGACCCAGTACTTC. This chain joins TRBV10-3 and TRBJ2-5; D unclear. Trimming took 4 bases from V and 1 from J, leaving 10 bases between them. The CDR3 has 14 amino acids. CDR1 and CDR2 from the germline V gene are ENHRY and SYGVKD.

This clonotype has only a few counts. The chain links TRBV6-5 to TRBJ2-7; tentatively, D is TRBD1 (6 bases). The germline gives CDR1 MNHEY, CDR2 SVGAGI. V was trimmed by 10 bases and J by 0 bases, leaving 10 bases between them. The CDR3 is 12 amino acids. CDR3 amino acids: CATRDNSYEQYF. Here the CDR3 DNA reads TGTGCCACTCGGGACAACTCCTACGAGCAGTACTTC.

This clonotype appeared many times. The chain employs TRBV6-5 and TRBJ1-1, with unresolved D. This CDR3 comprises 15 residues. Trimming cost V 4 bases and J 0 bases, with 12 bases left between them. CDR1 is MNHEY and CDR2 is SVGAGI in the germline V gene. The CDR3 reads CASSSTGVLNTEAFF. The CDR3 bases are TGTGCCAGCAGTTCCACCGGTGTCTTGAACACTGAAGCTTTCTTT.

The chain carries TRBV20-1 and TRBJ1-5; TRBD1 aligns across 7 bases. This CDR3 contains 20 residues. The V segment lost 3 bases and the J segment 0 bases; nucleotides outside the gene matches: 20. CDR1 DFQATT and CDR2 SNEGSKA come from the germline V gene (reference sequence). For the CDR3, the DNA is TGCAGTGCTAGCCAAATCCCGGGACAGCCGCGGGATTATAGCAATCAGCCCCAGCATTTT. This translates into CSASQIPGQPRDYSNQPQHF.

This clonotype was seen more than once but under ten times. J is TRBJ1-2 and V is TRBV6-1, with no clear D. Germline V gene lookup returns CDR1 MNHNS and CDR2 SASEGT. V lost 3 bases and J 8 bases, leaving 13 bases between the germline ends. CDR3 length: 13 amino acids. The CDR3 reads CASSERDGQGYTF. DNA for the CDR3: TGTGCCAGCAGTGAGCGGGATGGTCAAGGCTACACCTTC.

This chain links TRBV7-9 with TRBJ2-1; TRBD2 agrees at 8 bases. The J segment lost 7 bases and the V segment lost 0 bases, leaving 11 bases of the junction unmatched. The CDR3 runs 17 residues. CDR1 and CDR2 from the germline V gene are SEHNR and FQNEAQ (reference sequence). CDR3 in amino acids: CASSLASSGRGRNEQFF. For the CDR3, the DNA is TGTGCCAGCAGCTTAGCCTCAAGCGGGAGAGGAAGAAATGAGCAGTTCTTC.

This clonotype was seen more than once but under ten times. This chain uses TRBV18 with TRBJ2-7; 7 bases line up with TRBD2. V shed 3 bases, J shed 3 bases, and the junction held 5 bases outside the gene matches. The CDR3 loop spans 14 amino acids. CDR1 KGHSH and CDR2 LQKENI come from the germline V gene. CDR3 bases: TGTGCCAGCTCACCGCTGGGGAGGGGCTACGAGCAGTACTTC. It codes for CASSPLGRGYEQYF. Together with reference TRBV18 and TRBJ2-7, the CDR3 gives the full variable domain: NAGVMQNPRHLVRRRGQEARLRCSPMKGHSHVYWYRQLPEEGLKFMVYLQKENIIDESGMPKERFSAEFPKEGPSILRIQQVVRGDSAAYFCASSPLGRGYEQYFGPGTRLTVT.

The chain joins TRBV7-3 to TRBJ2-2, with D maybe TRBD2 (5 bases). This CDR3 spans 17 amino acids. Trimming took 0 bases from V and 4 from J, leaving 15 bases between them. Germline values: CDR1 SGHTA, CDR2 FQGTGA. The CDR3 region has the DNA TGTGCCAGCAGCTTAACGGGGAGTACCCTGGGCACCGGGGAGCTGTTTTTT. Amino acid sequence: CASSLTGSTLGTGELFF.